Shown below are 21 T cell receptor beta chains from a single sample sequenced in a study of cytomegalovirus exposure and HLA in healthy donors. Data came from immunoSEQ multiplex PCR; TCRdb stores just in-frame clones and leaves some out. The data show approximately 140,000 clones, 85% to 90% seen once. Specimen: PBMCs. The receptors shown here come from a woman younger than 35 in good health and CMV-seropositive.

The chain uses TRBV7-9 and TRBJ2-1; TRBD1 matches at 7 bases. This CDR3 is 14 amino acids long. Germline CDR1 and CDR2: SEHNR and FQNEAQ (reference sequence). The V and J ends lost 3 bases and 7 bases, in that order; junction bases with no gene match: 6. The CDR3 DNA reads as TGTGCCAGCAGCTTGGGTACGACAGGGAATGAGCAGTTCTTC. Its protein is CASSLGTTGNEQFF.

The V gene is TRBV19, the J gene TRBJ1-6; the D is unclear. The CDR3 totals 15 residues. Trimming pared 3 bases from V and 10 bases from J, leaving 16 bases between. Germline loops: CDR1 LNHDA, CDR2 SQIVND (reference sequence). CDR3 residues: CASSIGGEVNSPLHF. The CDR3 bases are TGTGCCAGTAGTATCGGAGGAGAGGTCAACTCACCCCTCCACTTT.

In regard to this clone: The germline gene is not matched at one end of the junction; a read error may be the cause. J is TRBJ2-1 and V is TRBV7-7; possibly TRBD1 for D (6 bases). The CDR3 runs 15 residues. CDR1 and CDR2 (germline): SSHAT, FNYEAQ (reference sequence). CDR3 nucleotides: TGTGCTAGCAGTTCCGGGACAAACTCCTACAATGAGCAGTTCTTC. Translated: CASSSGTNSYNEQFF.

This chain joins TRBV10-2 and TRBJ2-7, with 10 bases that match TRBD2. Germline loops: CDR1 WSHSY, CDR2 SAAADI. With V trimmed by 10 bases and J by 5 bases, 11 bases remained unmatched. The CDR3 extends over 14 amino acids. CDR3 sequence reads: CATTPRLAGDEQYF. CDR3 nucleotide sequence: TGCGCCACCACCCCTCGTCTAGCGGGAGACGAGCAGTACTTC.

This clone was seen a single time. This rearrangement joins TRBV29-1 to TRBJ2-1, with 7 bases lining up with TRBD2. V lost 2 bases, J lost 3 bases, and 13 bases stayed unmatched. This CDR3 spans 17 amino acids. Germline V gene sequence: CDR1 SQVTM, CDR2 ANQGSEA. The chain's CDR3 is CSVESPLQSGVYNEQFF. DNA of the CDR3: TGCAGCGTTGAAAGCCCCCTCCAGAGCGGGGTCTACAATGAGCAGTTCTTC.

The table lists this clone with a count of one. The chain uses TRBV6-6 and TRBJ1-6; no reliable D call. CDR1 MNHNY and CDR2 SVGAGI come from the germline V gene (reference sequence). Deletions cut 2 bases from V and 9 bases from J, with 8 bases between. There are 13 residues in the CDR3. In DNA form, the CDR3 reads TGTGCCAGCAGTTACACTTCCTTTTCACCCCTCCACTTT. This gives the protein CASSYTSFSPLHF.

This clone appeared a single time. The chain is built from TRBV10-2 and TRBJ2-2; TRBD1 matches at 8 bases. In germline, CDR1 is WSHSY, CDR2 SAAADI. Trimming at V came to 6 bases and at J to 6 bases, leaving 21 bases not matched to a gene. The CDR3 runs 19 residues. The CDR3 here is CASRDLGQGKRSYPGELFF. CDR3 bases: TGCGCCAGCAGGGATCTAGGACAGGGAAAACGCTCTTATCCCGGGGAGCTGTTTTTT.

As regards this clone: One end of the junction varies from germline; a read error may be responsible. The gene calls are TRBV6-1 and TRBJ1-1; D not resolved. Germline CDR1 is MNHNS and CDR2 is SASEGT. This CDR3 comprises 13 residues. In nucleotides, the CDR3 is TGTGCCAGCCCTGCGGGCCCGAACACTAAAGCTTTCTTT. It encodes CASPAGPNTKAFF.

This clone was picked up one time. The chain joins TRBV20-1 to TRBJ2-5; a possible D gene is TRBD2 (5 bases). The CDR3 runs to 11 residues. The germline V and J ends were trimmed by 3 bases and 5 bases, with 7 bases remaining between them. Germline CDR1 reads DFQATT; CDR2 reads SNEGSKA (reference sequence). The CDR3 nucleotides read TGCAGTGCTAGTAAGCGGGAGACCCAGTACTTC. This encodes CSASKRETQYF.

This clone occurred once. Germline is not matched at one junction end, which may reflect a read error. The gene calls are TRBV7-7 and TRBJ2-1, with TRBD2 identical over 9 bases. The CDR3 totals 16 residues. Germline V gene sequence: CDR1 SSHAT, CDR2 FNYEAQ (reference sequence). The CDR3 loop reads CASSLSLRGGNNEQFF. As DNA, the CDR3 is TGTGCTAGCAGCTTAAGCTTGCGGGGGGGGAACAATGAGCAGTTCTTC.

DNA of the CDR3: TGTGCCAGCAGCCCCAGGGCAACTAATGAAAAACTGTTTTTT. Its translation is CASSPRATNEKLFF. J is TRBJ1-4 and V is TRBV14; the D gene is possibly TRBD1 (5 bases). V was cut by 4 bases and J by 0 bases, with 6 bases left in between. CDR3 length equals 14 residues. Germline V lookup: CDR1 SGHDN, CDR2 FVKESK.

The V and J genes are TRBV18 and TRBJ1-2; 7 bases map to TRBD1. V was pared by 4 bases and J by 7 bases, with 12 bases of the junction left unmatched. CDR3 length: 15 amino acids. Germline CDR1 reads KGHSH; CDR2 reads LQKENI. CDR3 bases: TGTGCCAGCTCACACACGACAGGGTTTAATCGTGGCTACACCTTC. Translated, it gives CASSHTTGFNRGYTF.

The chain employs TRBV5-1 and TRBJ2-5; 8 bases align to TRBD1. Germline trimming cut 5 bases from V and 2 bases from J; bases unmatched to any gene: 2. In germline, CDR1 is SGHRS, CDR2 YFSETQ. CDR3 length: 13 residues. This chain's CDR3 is CASSRDRQETQYF. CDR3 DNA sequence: TGCGCCAGCAGTCGGGACAGGCAAGAGACCCAGTACTTC.

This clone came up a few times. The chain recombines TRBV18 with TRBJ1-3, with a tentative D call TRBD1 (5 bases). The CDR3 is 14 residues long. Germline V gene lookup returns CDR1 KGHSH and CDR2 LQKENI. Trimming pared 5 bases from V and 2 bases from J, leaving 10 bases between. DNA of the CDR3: TGTGCCAGCTCAGGGGCTCCCCCTGGAAACACCATATATTTT. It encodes CASSGAPPGNTIYF.

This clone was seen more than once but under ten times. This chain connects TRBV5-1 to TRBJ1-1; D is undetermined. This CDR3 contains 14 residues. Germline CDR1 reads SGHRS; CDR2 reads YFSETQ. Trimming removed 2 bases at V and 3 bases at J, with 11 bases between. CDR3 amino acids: CASSLTRLDTEAFF. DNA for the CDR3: TGCGCCAGCAGCTTAACGAGGTTGGACACTGAAGCTTTCTTT.

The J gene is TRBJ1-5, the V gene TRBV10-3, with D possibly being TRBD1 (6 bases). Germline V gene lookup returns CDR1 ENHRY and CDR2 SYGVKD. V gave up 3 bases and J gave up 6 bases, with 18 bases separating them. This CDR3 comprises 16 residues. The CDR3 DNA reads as TGTGCCATCAGTGAAGATACAGGGACCCCGGTTCAGCCCCAGCATTTT. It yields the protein CAISEDTGTPVQPQHF.

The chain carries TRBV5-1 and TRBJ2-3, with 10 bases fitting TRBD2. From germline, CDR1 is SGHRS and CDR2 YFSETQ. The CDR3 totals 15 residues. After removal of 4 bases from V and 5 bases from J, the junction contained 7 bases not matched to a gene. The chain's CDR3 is CASSMGTSAQDTQYF. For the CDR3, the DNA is TGCGCCAGCAGCATGGGGACTAGCGCTCAAGATACGCAGTATTTT. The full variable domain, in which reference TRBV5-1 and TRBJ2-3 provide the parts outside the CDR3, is KAGVTQTPRYLIKTRGQQVTLSCSPISGHRSVSWYQQTPGQGLQFLFEYFSETQRNKGNFPGRFSGRQFSNSRSEMNVSTLELGDSALYLCASSMGTSAQDTQYFGPGTRLTVL.

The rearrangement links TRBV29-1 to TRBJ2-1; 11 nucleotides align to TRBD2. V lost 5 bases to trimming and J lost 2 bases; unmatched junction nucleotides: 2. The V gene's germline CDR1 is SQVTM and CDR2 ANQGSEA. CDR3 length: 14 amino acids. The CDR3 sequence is CSVLAGGTYNEQFF. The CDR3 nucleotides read TGCAGCGTTCTAGCGGGAGGTACCTACAATGAGCAGTTCTTC.

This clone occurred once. The CDR3 protein is CASSYHRGRLGTEAFF. The CDR3 DNA reads TGTGCCAGCAGTTACCACAGGGGGCGGTTAGGAACTGAAGCTTTCTTT. The chain uses TRBV6-6 and TRBJ1-1, with 9 bases fitting TRBD1. The germline V gene has CDR1 MNHNY and CDR2 SVGAGI (reference sequence). Trimming cost V 2 bases and J 5 bases; bases outside gene matches: 9. CDR3 length: 16 residues.

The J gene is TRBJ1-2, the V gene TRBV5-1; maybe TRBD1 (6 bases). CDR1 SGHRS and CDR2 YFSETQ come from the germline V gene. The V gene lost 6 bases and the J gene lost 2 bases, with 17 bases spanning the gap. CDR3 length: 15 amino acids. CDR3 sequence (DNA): TGCGCCAGCACCATCGGCACAGGGCCCAACTATGGCTACACCTTC. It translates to CASTIGTGPNYGYTF.

The CDR3 reads CASSEGLNQPQHF. The CDR3 DNA follows: TGTGCCAGCAGTGAAGGACTGAATCAGCCCCAGCATTTT. The V gene is TRBV2, the J gene TRBJ1-5; D call uncertain. Trimming pared 1 base from V and 4 bases from J, leaving 5 bases between. The germline gives CDR1 SNHLY, CDR2 FYNNEI. The CDR3 extends over 13 amino acids.